The 28 T cell receptor beta chains in this list originate from one sample, sequenced in a study of response to subunit inactivated influenza vaccine. One entry per CDR3 protein, called by TCRdb with MiXCR from the RT-PCR reads. The repertoire consists of a few hundred thousand distinct CDR3 sequences, with about a fifth occurring once and the leading ten covering more than 8.5%. The material sequenced was PBMCs from blood, taken about 20 months after vaccination. Every receptor here comes from a man between 50 and 70 years old who received an inactivated influenza vaccine.

This clonotype was found a few times. The V gene is TRBV4-1, the J gene TRBJ1-4, with 7 positions matching TRBD1. The CDR3 extends over 15 amino acids. J gave up 7 bases and V 1 base, and 6 bases lay outside the gene matches. Germline V gene data show CDR1 as MGHRA and CDR2 as YSYEKL. The CDR3 reads CASSQGNRGSEKLFF. The DNA of the CDR3 is TGCGCCAGCAGCCAAGGGAACAGGGGAAGTGAAAAACTGTTTTTT.

The chain uses TRBV24-1 and TRBJ2-1; 14 bases match TRBD2. Germline loops: CDR1 KGHDR, CDR2 SFDVKD. Germline trimming cut 3 bases from V and 9 bases from J; bases unmatched to any gene: 3. This CDR3 is 15 amino acids long. CDR3 sequence reads: CATSDAGTSGSEQFF. The CDR3 region has the DNA TGTGCCACCAGTGATGCCGGGACTAGCGGGAGTGAGCAGTTCTTC.

This clonotype has at least ten counts. The chain recombines TRBV12-3 or TRBV12-4 with TRBJ1-4; D is uncertain. The V end lost 2 bases, the J end lost 5 bases, and 12 bases lay between the germline ends. This CDR3 has 15 amino acids. CDR3 nucleotides: TGTGCCAGCAGTTTATCTGTCTTCCCGAATGAAAAACTGTTTTTT. Protein: CASSLSVFPNEKLFF.

V gene TRBV28 combines with J gene TRBJ1-1; perhaps TRBD1 as D (5 bases). Germline loops: CDR1 MDHEN, CDR2 SYDVKM. This CDR3 is built from 15 residues. Trimming stripped 4 bases from V and 1 base from J, with 13 bases between. CDR3 sequence: CASSSPWGGNTEAFF. CDR3 in DNA: TGTGCCAGCAGTTCCCCTTGGGGGGGGAACACTGAAGCTTTCTTT. Looking up the rest from reference TRBV28 and TRBJ1-1 gives the full variable domain: DVKVTQSSRYLVKRTGEKVFLECVQDMDHENMFWYRQDPGLGLRLIYFSYDVKMKEKGDIPEGYSVSREKKERFSLILESASTNQTSMYLCASSSPWGGNTEAFFGQGTRLTVV.

The V and J genes are TRBV9 and TRBJ2-7; 7 bases are shared with TRBD2. From germline, CDR1 is SGDLS and CDR2 YYNGEE. V shed 3 bases and J 5 bases; nucleotides not matched to a gene: 14. The CDR3 spans 16 residues. The CDR3 sequence: CASSGRLEAGSDEQYF. As DNA, the CDR3 is TGTGCCAGCAGCGGAAGACTAGAAGCGGGATCCGACGAGCAGTACTTC. The complete variable domain, with remaining parts taken from reference TRBV9 and TRBJ2-7, reads DSGVTQTPKHLITATGQRVTLRCSPRSGDLSVYWYQQSLDQGLQFLIQYYNGEERAKGNILERFSAQQFPDLHSELNLSSLELGDSALYFCASSGRLEAGSDEQYFGPGTRLTVT.

The chain carries TRBV6-1 and TRBJ2-1; 7 bases match TRBD1. The J segment lost 0 bases and the V segment lost 10 bases, leaving 9 bases of the junction unmatched. CDR3 length: 15 amino acids. The germline V gene encodes CDR1 MNHNS and CDR2 SASEGT. The CDR3 reads CATRRRQGSYNEQFF. The CDR3, as DNA: TGTGCCACTAGACGACGACAGGGCTCCTACAATGAGCAGTTCTTC.

The rearrangement links TRBV6-6 to TRBJ1-2, with unresolved D. CDR3 length: 13 residues. Germline V lookup: CDR1 MNHNY, CDR2 SVGAGI (reference sequence). V gave up 6 bases and J gave up 7 bases, with 15 bases separating them. The CDR3 is CASSPSSLGGYTF. CDR3 sequence (DNA): TGTGCCAGCAGCCCATCCTCTTTGGGTGGCTACACCTTC.

The CDR3 bases are TGTGCCAGCAGCCAAGACGGAGTCAGAACCTACAATGAGCAGTTCTTC. It translates to CASSQDGVRTYNEQFF. J is TRBJ2-1 and V is TRBV3-1; no reliable D call. The CDR3 has 16 amino acids. V was pared by 0 bases and J by 2 bases, with 11 bases between. Looked up from germline, CDR1 is LGHDT and CDR2 is YNNKEL (reference sequence).

There are many counts of this clonotype. The chain combines TRBV2 with TRBJ1-5; D remains unclear. Trimming removed 0 bases at V and 6 bases at J, with 12 bases between. Germline assignment: CDR1 SNHLY and CDR2 FYNNEI. The CDR3 loop spans 15 amino acids. DNA of the CDR3: TGTGCCAGCAGTGAAGCGGTAAGGGCCGGTCAGCCCCAGCATTTT. Translation: CASSEAVRAGQPQHF.

Here the CDR3 DNA reads TGTGCCAGCAGTACGACAGGGGCCGAAGGGGAGCAGTACTTC. As protein: CASSTTGAEGEQYF. This chain uses TRBV12-3 or TRBV12-4 with TRBJ2-7, with TRBD1 matching over 8 bases. The trim removed 5 bases at V and 7 bases at J, leaving 10 bases unmatched. CDR3 length equals 14 residues.

J is TRBJ2-1 and V is TRBV6-5, with unresolved D. CDR1 is MNHEY, CDR2 SVGAGI, per germline. The V gene lost 4 bases and the J gene lost 0 bases, with 10 bases spanning the gap. This CDR3 comprises 15 residues. For the CDR3, the DNA is TGTGCCAGCAGTTTGGCATGGGGCTCCTACAATGAGCAGTTCTTC. Translation gives CASSLAWGSYNEQFF.

A remark on this clonotype: Germline and junction disagree at one end, which may indicate a read error. The CDR3 coding sequence is TGCTGTGCTAGAGATCGGGCAGGGGTGTCCCTAAACTATGGCTACACCTTC. Its protein is CCARDRAGVSLNYGYTF. V is TRBV20-1 and J is TRBJ1-2; maybe TRBD1 (6 bases). CDR3 length: 17 amino acids. From germline, CDR1 is DFQATT and CDR2 SNEGSKA (reference sequence).

This clonotype was found a few times. This rearrangement joins TRBV5-4 to TRBJ2-3, with 10 bases aligning to TRBD2. Looked up from germline, CDR1 is SGHNT and CDR2 is YYREEE (reference sequence). V dropped 2 bases and J dropped 3; count of bases not matched to a gene: 3. The CDR3 runs 15 residues. CDR3 residues: CASSLLAGLTDTQYF. CDR3 in DNA: TGTGCCAGCAGCTTACTAGCGGGATTGACAGATACGCAGTATTTT.

This clonotype was recorded a few times. The chain recombines TRBV5-1 with TRBJ2-5; the D gene is possibly TRBD2 (7 bases). The germline gives CDR1 SGHRS, CDR2 YFSETQ. CDR3 length: 18 amino acids. V shed 4 bases and J shed 1 base, with 23 bases lying between them. The CDR3 loop is CASSETGFLGGPQETQYF. The CDR3 DNA follows: TGCGCCAGCAGCGAGACAGGTTTCCTCGGGGGGCCCCAAGAGACCCAGTACTTC. Filled out from reference TRBV5-1 and TRBJ2-5, the complete variable domain reads KAGVTQTPRYLIKTRGQQVTLSCSPISGHRSVSWYQQTPGQGLQFLFEYFSETQRNKGNFPGRFSGRQFSNSRSEMNVSTLELGDSALYLCASSETGFLGGPQETQYFGPGTRLLVL.

This clonotype has only one observation. J is TRBJ2-3 and V is TRBV5-4, with 9 bases aligning to TRBD2. The length of the CDR3 is 16 residues. V shed 1 base and J 2 bases; nucleotides not matched to a gene: 5. Germline lookup yields CDR1 SGHNT and CDR2 YYREEE (reference sequence). CDR3 DNA: TGTGCCAGCAGCTTGAGCGCGGGAGGGGTCACAGATACGCAGTATTTT. This gives the protein CASSLSAGGVTDTQYF.

This chain uses TRBV18 with TRBJ1-3, with a weak D call TRBD1 (6 bases). The CDR3 covers 16 residues. Trimming took 5 bases from V and 0 from J, leaving 14 bases between them. Per germline, CDR1 KGHSH and CDR2 LQKENI. The CDR3 sequence: CASSATGPSSGNTIYF. The CDR3 coding sequence is TGTGCCAGCTCAGCTACAGGGCCCAGCTCTGGAAACACCATATATTTT.

The table lists this clonotype with a few counts. The chain combines TRBV7-2 with TRBJ1-5, with TRBD1 as a possible D gene (5 bases). CDR3 size: 16 residues. Between the trimmed V and J ends, which lost 1 base and 0 bases, there was a span of 10 bases. Looked up from germline, CDR1 is SGHTA and CDR2 is FQGNSA. The chain's CDR3 is CASSLGGHNSNQPQHF. CDR3 bases: TGTGCCAGCAGCTTAGGCGGACATAATAGCAATCAGCCCCAGCATTTT.

Concerning this clonotype itself: Likely a read error: the CDR3 ends without its conserved phenylalanine or tryptophan. The CDR3 reads CASSQESNEQFY. In nucleotides, the CDR3 is TGCGCCAGCAGCCAAGAGTCCAATGAGCAGTTCTAC. The V gene is TRBV4-1, the J gene TRBJ2-1; D not certain. The CDR3 is 12 residues long. V lost 0 bases to trimming and J lost 6 bases, with 3 bases between them. The germline V gene encodes CDR1 MGHRA and CDR2 YSYEKL.

The V call is TRBV28, the J call TRBJ1-3; the D is unclear. CDR3 size: 16 residues. Trimming cost V 5 bases and J 2 bases, with 16 bases left between them. The germline CDR1 and CDR2 sequences are MDHEN and SYDVKM. Here the CDR3 DNA reads TGTGCCAGCAGTGTCTCGGGTCTCGCGACTGGAAACACCATATATTTT. Protein: CASSVSGLATGNTIYF.

The J gene is TRBJ2-1, the V gene TRBV4-3; perhaps TRBD2 as D (6 bases). Germline V gives CDR1 LGHNA, CDR2 YSLEER. The CDR3 spans 19 residues. With 0 bases removed from V and 4 bases from J, the gap between germline ends came to 22 bases. The CDR3 protein is CASSQDAQRATLFYNEQFF. The CDR3 DNA follows: TGCGCCAGCAGCCAAGATGCACAGCGGGCAACCCTTTTTTACAATGAGCAGTTCTTC.

This clonotype was counted only a few times. CDR3 sequence (DNA): TGTGCCAGCAGCCCACGTTCGGAGGGGACCCAGTACTTC. Encoded protein: CASSPRSEGTQYF. The chain joins TRBV3-1 to TRBJ2-5, with a weak D call TRBD2 (6 bases). In germline, CDR1 is LGHDT, CDR2 YNNKEL (reference sequence). The CDR3 has 13 amino acids. Trimming shortened V by 4 bases and J by 7 bases, and 13 bases separated the two germline ends.

There are many counts of this clonotype. The chain links TRBV5-1 to TRBJ1-3; 7 bases agree with TRBD1. The V gene's germline CDR1 is SGHRS and CDR2 YFSETQ. There are 16 residues in the CDR3. V lost 4 bases to trimming and J lost 0 bases; unmatched junction nucleotides: 7. CDR3 residues: CASSEDRQSSGNTIYF. CDR3 bases: TGCGCCAGCAGCGAGGACAGGCAGAGCTCTGGAAACACCATATATTTT.

Only a few counts were recorded for this clonotype. The CDR3: CASSRPTTGSNEQFF. CDR3 DNA: TGTGCCAGCAGCCGCCCCACGACAGGGTCGAATGAGCAGTTCTTC. This rearrangement joins TRBV7-2 to TRBJ2-1; 7 nucleotides align to TRBD1. The CDR3 is 15 amino acids. V was pared by 5 bases and J by 7 bases, with 11 bases of the junction left unmatched. CDR1 is SGHTA, CDR2 FQGNSA, per germline.

This clonotype appeared a few times. This chain joins TRBV12-3 or TRBV12-4 and TRBJ2-1, with 9 positions matching TRBD2. Trimming took 6 bases from V and 8 from J; bases not matched to a gene: 11. The CDR3 covers 15 residues. CDR3 sequence (DNA): TGTGCCAGCAGCCAGACTGGCGGGAGGGTGTATGAGCAGTTCTTC. It specifies CASSQTGGRVYEQFF.

Only a few counts were recorded for this clonotype. The CDR3 protein is CASSIETRGLNYGYTF. Written as DNA, the CDR3 is TGTGCCAGCAGCATTGAAACCAGGGGACTCAACTATGGCTACACCTTC. The chain links TRBV5-5 to TRBJ1-2, with D possibly matching TRBD1 (6 bases). V was shortened by 4 bases and J by 2 bases, with 18 bases between the two germline ends. The CDR3 extends over 16 amino acids. The germline gives CDR1 SGHKS, CDR2 YYEKEE (reference sequence).

The chain has TRBV20-1 and TRBJ1-1, with D perhaps TRBD1 (6 bases). Trimming left V 2 bases short and J 4 bases short, with 14 bases between. The CDR3 loop spans 14 amino acids. Germline CDR1 DFQATT, CDR2 SNEGSKA (reference sequence). The CDR3 nucleotides are TGCAGTGCTAGAACAGGGTCTGGGGGCACTGAAGCTTTCTTT. Translation gives CSARTGSGGTEAFF.

The chain is built from TRBV28 and TRBJ2-1; D is unresolved. The CDR3 is made up of 14 amino acids. V lost 7 bases and J 7 bases, leaving 17 bases between the germline ends. CDR1 MDHEN and CDR2 SYDVKM come from the germline V gene. The CDR3 DNA sequence: TGTGCCAGCAACCCCGGACCCTTGAAGAATGAGCAGTTCTTC. It is translated as CASNPGPLKNEQFF.

The chain employs TRBV5-1 and TRBJ2-5; D is possibly TRBD1 (6 bases). CDR3 length equals 14 residues. The germline CDR1 and CDR2 sequences are SGHRS and YFSETQ. V was trimmed by 4 bases and J by 3 bases, leaving 13 bases between them. The CDR3, as DNA: TGCGCCAGCAGCGGGGGACAAGGTAAAGAGACCCAGTACTTC. As protein: CASSGGQGKETQYF.